What follows is one T cell receptor (beta chain) and its context. The target of this receptor is not known. Base qualities are missing; no much larger clone stands one base away. TCR beta chain CDR3 regions were sequenced from genomic DNA using the immunoSEQ assay. Rearranged VDJ segments were amplified with primers annealing to V and J segments. On the study's bioinformatics: The ImmunoSeq Analyzer software was used to compute clonality and richness metrics. Differentially abundant clones between regions were identified using Fisher's exact test plus a beta-binomial method for added stringency. TCRdb stores this immuneACCESS table with in-frame sequences only. Part of the clones is absent; in the studies checked, under half of the shortfall reflects unresolved V genes, and no reason is known for the rest. The V and J calls and clone size are taken from that table; D and trimming were inferred from the DNA. Recorded for this sample are tens of thousands of clones; about two thirds of them occurred a single time. Clones ranked in the top ten supply about a sixth of the sample.

The germline V gene provides CDR1 SNHLY and CDR2 FYNNEI. After removal of 6 bases from V and 0 bases from J, the junction retains 13 bases not matched to a gene. CDR3 length: 19 amino acids, cysteine to phenylalanine. Of all the DNA, just the CDR3 is kept, 57 bases in frame from base 1. This sample stems from a study of intratumoral heterogeneity in liver cancer. Broadly, across the study: In the full cohort of roughly 14 patients, the median age was 63 years and the majority of patients were male. To examine intratumor heterogeneity, the study integrated RNA-seq, DNA sequencing, TCR-seq and SNP array data obtained from multiple regions of hepatocellular carcinoma specimens. A total of 71 multiregional samples from approximately 15 HCC patients, consisting of 50 to 55 tumoral and some 20 adjacent nontumoral regions, were included in the overall cohort. Study-wide findings and limitations: The authors acknowledged a relatively low patient number and under-sampled tumor-infiltrating lymphocyte representation as limitations.

Early-stage hepatocellular carcinoma was present in all patients, and no therapy was administered to any patient before surgical resection. Sampled areas lacked macroscopic evidence of necrosis or hemorrhage. Multiple regions from a couple of patients underwent TCR sequencing (ImmunoSeq). Frozen resection tissue samples were collected at least 1 cm apart from each other. The N label marked samples taken from nontumoral liver tissue adjacent to the tumor. Genomic DNA was extracted from bulk tissue using the DNeasy blood and tissue kit. The chain uses TRBV2 and TRBJ2-3, with 12 central nucleotides matching TRBD2. This specimen was tumor-adjacent normal tissue, taken before any cancer treatment. The source of this sequence is a woman aged 65 to 85 with hepatocellular carcinoma. The DNA reads TGTGCCAGCAGAGCGACTAGCGGGAGTTGGAACCCTAGCACAGATACGCAGTATTTT. Its amino acids are CASRATSGSWNPSTDTQYF.